The next 14 T cell receptor beta chains were all read from a single sample in a study of cytomegalovirus exposure and HLA in healthy donors. The repertoire was sequenced with immunoSEQ multiplex PCR; TCRdb's copy has only in-frame clones and lacks some. The table records approximately 120,000 clones, just under 95% of them present only once. The material sequenced was PBMCs. Receptor source: a woman aged 18-29 years in good health and CMV-seronegative.

This chain connects TRBV2 to TRBJ1-4, with TRBD1 matching 7 bases. This CDR3 has 15 amino acids. Germline-derived CDR1 and CDR2 are SNHLY and FYNNEI. V lost 5 bases, J lost 7 bases, and 10 bases stayed unmatched. CDR3 residues: CASSPDRARGEKLFF. In DNA form, the CDR3 reads TGTGCCAGCAGTCCTGACAGGGCCCGAGGTGAAAAACTGTTTTTT.

This clone was seen just once. The chain links TRBV4-1 to TRBJ2-5; 7 nucleotides align to TRBD1. Germline CDR1 reads MGHRA; CDR2 reads YSYEKL. Losses at the gene ends were 8 bases for V and 8 bases for J; bases not matched to a gene: 5. The length of the CDR3 is 11 residues. The CDR3 is CASRQGITQYF. CDR3 coding DNA: TGCGCCAGCCGACAGGGAATTACCCAGTACTTC.

The CDR3 is CASSAQPKSSGNTIYF. Written as DNA, the CDR3 is TGTGCCAGCAGCGCCCAACCTAAGAGCTCTGGAAACACCATATATTTT. The chain has TRBV9 and TRBJ1-3; D gene ambiguous. The germline CDR1 and CDR2 sequences are SGDLS and YYNGEE. Trimming removed 3 bases at V and 0 bases at J, with 13 bases between. CDR3 length: 16 residues.

The chain employs TRBV9 and TRBJ2-2; D call uncertain. Deletions cut 3 bases from V and 6 bases from J, with 9 bases between. The CDR3 length is 13 residues. Looked up from germline, CDR1 is SGDLS and CDR2 is YYNGEE. The CDR3 DNA sequence: TGTGCCAGCAGCGCCAGAATCCCCGGGGAGCTGTTTTTT. Amino acid sequence: CASSARIPGELFF.

V and J are TRBV9 and TRBJ1-5; TRBD1 might be the D (5 bases). This CDR3 comprises 13 residues. V gave up 4 bases and J gave up 7 bases, with 12 bases separating them. Looked up from germline, CDR1 is SGDLS and CDR2 is YYNGEE. CDR3 in amino acids: CASSRVGGQPQHF. The CDR3 nucleotides read TGTGCCAGCAGCCGAGTGGGGGGGCAGCCCCAGCATTTT.

This chain links TRBV5-1 with TRBJ2-1, with 9 bases fitting TRBD1. The CDR3 consists of 16 residues. Trimming cost V 4 bases and J 4 bases; bases outside gene matches: 9. Germline lookup yields CDR1 SGHRS and CDR2 YFSETQ. CDR3 DNA sequence: TGCGCCAGCAGCGGGACCGGGACAGGGACTTACAATGAGCAGTTCTTC. It codes for CASSGTGTGTYNEQFF.

Only one count was recorded for this clone. V usage is TRBV19 and J usage is TRBJ2-1, with D perhaps matching TRBD2 (6 bases). Trimming shortened V by 3 bases and J by 3 bases, and 12 bases separated the two germline ends. The CDR3 totals 15 residues. Germline CDR1 LNHDA, CDR2 SQIVND (reference sequence). The chain's CDR3 is CASSMTGLSYNEQFF. The CDR3 DNA follows: TGTGCCAGTAGTATGACGGGACTTAGCTACAATGAGCAGTTCTTC.

This rearrangement joins TRBV27 to TRBJ2-5; the D is unclear. The CDR3 covers 13 residues. Germline values: CDR1 MNHEY, CDR2 SMNVEV (reference sequence). V lost 6 bases, J lost 5 bases, and 13 bases lay in between. CDR3 protein: CASSRSWRETQYF. The CDR3 DNA sequence: TGTGCCAGCAGCCGTTCTTGGCGGGAGACCCAGTACTTC.

The chain joins TRBV9 to TRBJ1-3, with 7 bases matching TRBD1. V trimming: 4 bases; J trimming: 4 bases; junction bases outside the gene matches: 8. Germline assignment: CDR1 SGDLS and CDR2 YYNGEE. The CDR3 has 15 residues. In nucleotides, the CDR3 is TGTGCCAGCAGCATTACAGGGGTCGCGGGAAACACCATATATTTT. The encoded protein is CASSITGVAGNTIYF. Combining the CDR3 with reference TRBV9 and TRBJ1-3 gives the whole variable domain DSGVTQTPKHLITATGQRVTLRCSPRSGDLSVYWYQQSLDQGLQFLIQYYNGEERAKGNILERFSAQQFPDLHSELNLSSLELGDSALYFCASSITGVAGNTIYFGEGSWLTVV.

The rearrangement uses TRBV27 and TRBJ2-3; a weak D match, TRBD1 (6 bases). The CDR3 runs 17 residues. From germline, CDR1 is MNHEY and CDR2 SMNVEV (reference sequence). Trimming removed 3 bases from V and 1 base from J, with 17 bases in between. CDR3 loop: CASSFMWDTWGTDTQYF. CDR3 nucleotide sequence: TGTGCCAGCAGTTTCATGTGGGACACGTGGGGCACAGATACGCAGTATTTT.

V and J are TRBV6-5 and TRBJ1-1, with TRBD1 matching over 7 bases. This CDR3 is 13 amino acids long. Trimming removed 8 bases from V and 0 bases from J; junction bases left unmatched: 3. Germline CDR1 and CDR2: MNHEY and SVGAGI. As DNA, the CDR3 is TGTGCCAGCCGGGACAGCGTGAACACTGAAGCTTTCTTT. This gives the protein CASRDSVNTEAFF.

This sequence joins TRBV6-1 and TRBJ1-1, with TRBD1 matching over 7 bases. V lost 8 bases to trimming and J lost 8 bases; unmatched junction nucleotides: 8. CDR3 length: 12 amino acids. Germline CDR1 reads MNHNS; CDR2 reads SASEGT. The CDR3 nucleotides read TGTGCCAGCTATGACAGGGCTCGGGAAGCTTTCTTT. As protein: CASYDRAREAFF.

The chain joins TRBV21-1 to TRBJ2-5; TRBD2, the table's D call, lacks a check against the DNA. TRBV21-1 is classified as a pseudogene. The CDR3 is 17 residues long. Here the CDR3 reads CASSRKNSSGGQETQYF. As DNA, the CDR3 is TGTGCCAGCAGCAGGAAAAACTCTAGCGGGGGACAAGAGACCCAGTACTTC.

The chain's CDR3 is CASSLLLQVRQETQYF. CDR3 in DNA: TGTGCCAGCAGCTTACTCCTACAGGTTCGGCAAGAGACCCAGTACTTC. The rearrangement joins TRBV7-9 to TRBJ2-5, with D possibly being TRBD1 (5 bases). Germline V gene data show CDR1 as SEHNR and CDR2 as FQNEAQ (reference sequence). This CDR3 is built from 16 residues. Trimming cost V 2 bases and J 2 bases, with 15 bases left between them.